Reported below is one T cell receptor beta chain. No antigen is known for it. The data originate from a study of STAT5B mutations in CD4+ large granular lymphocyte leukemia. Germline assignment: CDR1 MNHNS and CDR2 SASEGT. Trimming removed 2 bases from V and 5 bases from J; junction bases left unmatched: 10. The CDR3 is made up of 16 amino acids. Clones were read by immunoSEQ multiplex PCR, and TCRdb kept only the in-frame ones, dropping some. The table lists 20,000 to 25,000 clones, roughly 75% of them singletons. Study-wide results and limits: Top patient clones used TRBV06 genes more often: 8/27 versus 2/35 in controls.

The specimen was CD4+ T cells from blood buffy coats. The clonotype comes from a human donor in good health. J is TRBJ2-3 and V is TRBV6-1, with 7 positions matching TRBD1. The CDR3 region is CASSEMFGQAGDTQYF. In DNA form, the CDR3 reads TGTGCCAGCAGTGAAATGTTCGGACAGGCTGGAGATACGCAGTATTTT.